The T cell receptor (beta chain) described here comes from a study of cytomegalovirus exposure and HLA in healthy donors. As for the study in general: An early data release held around 80 million unique TCRs from HLA-typed donors. Findings of the study overall: Reported findings show TCR beta sequences accurately forecast HLA-A and HLA-B alleles in most subjects. Most TCR sequences were uncommon, yet certain public TCRs appeared in many donors.

Note on this clone: Its target is not known.

Both 60 Vbeta primers and 13 Jbeta primers went into the PCR. Methods used by the authors: Unique TCR beta chains totaled some 80 million in a later count, with around 11 million of them shared. Profiling relied on immunoSEQ multiplex PCR, and the TCRdb table lists in-frame clones only, not all of them. V, J and clone size are taken as reported in that table, and D and trimming were inferred from the DNA itself. The sample holds 130,000 to 150,000 clones, about three quarters seen once. Per the germline V gene, CDR1 is SGHNT and CDR2 is YENEEA. This CDR3 region has 16 residues. Losses at the gene ends were 5 bases for V and 7 bases for J; bases not matched to a gene: 14.

This sequence was found in a man aged 35 to 55 in good health and CMV-seropositive. The sample taken for sequencing was PBMCs. V is TRBV11-3 and J is TRBJ2-1; TRBD2 matches at 7 bases. In nucleotides, the CDR3 is TGTGCCAGCAGCCGCGACCAGGGAGGGCCGGGGAATGAGCAGTTCTTC. Encoded protein: CASSRDQGGPGNEQFF.